A selection of T cell receptor beta chains follows, all from one sample in a study of Ad26.COV2.S vaccination and SARS-CoV-2 variants. Data came from immunoSEQ multiplex PCR; TCRdb stores just in-frame clones and leaves some out. The sample comprises roughly 100,000 clones, around 80% of which are singletons, and roughly 17% rests with the top ten. This specimen was peripheral blood, taken after recovery from COVID-19. These receptors all come from a human donor who had recovered from COVID-19. Both conserved end residues are part of each CDR3. D genes are given only for firm matches. The size entry is marked missing in some rows and otherwise reads once, few, many or a size class.

clone size,D gene,V gene,J gene,CDR3 DNA,CDR3 protein
-,-,TRBV28,TRBJ2-7,TGTGCCAGCAGTTTATGGGTCCCGGAGGAGAGCTCCTACGAGCAGTACTTC,CASSLWVPEESSYEQYF
-,TRBD1,TRBV6-5,TRBJ1-2,TGTGCCAGCAGCCGACAGGGAAGGAACTATGGCTACACCTTC,CASSRQGRNYGYTF
-,-,TRBV6-7,TRBJ1-2,TGTGCCAGCAGTTGCGACGTCCTACAGGGCAAACCGGTCTATGGCTACACCTTC,CASSCDVLQGKPVYGYTF
few,-,TRBV30,TRBJ2-1,TGTGCTTGGAGAGGTTACGCGGATGAGCAGTTCTTC,CAWRGYADEQFF
-,-,TRBV3-1/TRBV3-2,TRBJ2-3,TGTGCCAGCAGCCAAGTTCAGCGGAGCACAGATACGCAGTATTTT,CASSQVQRSTDTQYF
-,-,TRBV5-1,TRBJ2-7,TGCGCCAGCAGCGCTGGTTACGAGCAGTACTTC,CASSAGYEQYF
-,TRBD1,TRBV18,TRBJ1-1,TGTGCCAGCCATGGACAGGGTACGAACACTGAAGCTTTCTTT,CASHGQGTNTEAFF
few,TRBD1,TRBV24-1,TRBJ2-1,TGTGCCACCAGTGATTGGGGGTCTGACAGGGAGAATGAGCAGTTCTTC,CATSDWGSDRENEQFF
-,TRBD1,TRBV6-5,TRBJ2-4,TGTGCCAGCACCCGGGACAGGGGGGACATTCAGTACTTC,CASTRDRGDIQYF
-,-,TRBV9,TRBJ1-6,TGTGCCAGCAGCGTAGATCTACGCGGGGGTGGAGCCCTCCACTTT,CASSVDLRGGGALHF